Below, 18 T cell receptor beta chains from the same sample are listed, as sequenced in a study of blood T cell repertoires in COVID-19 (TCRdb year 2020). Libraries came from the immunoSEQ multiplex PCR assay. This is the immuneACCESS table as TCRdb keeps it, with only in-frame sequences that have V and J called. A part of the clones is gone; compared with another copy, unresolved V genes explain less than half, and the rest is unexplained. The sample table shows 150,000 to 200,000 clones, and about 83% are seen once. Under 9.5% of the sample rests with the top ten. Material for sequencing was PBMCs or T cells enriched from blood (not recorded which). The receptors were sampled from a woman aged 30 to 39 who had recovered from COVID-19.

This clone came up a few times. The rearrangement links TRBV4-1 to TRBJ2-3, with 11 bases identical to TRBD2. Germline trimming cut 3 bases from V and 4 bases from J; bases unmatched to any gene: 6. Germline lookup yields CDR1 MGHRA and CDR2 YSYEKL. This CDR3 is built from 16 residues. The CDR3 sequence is CASSQILAGVADTQYF. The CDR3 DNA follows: TGCGCCAGCAGCCAGATACTAGCGGGAGTGGCAGATACGCAGTATTTT.

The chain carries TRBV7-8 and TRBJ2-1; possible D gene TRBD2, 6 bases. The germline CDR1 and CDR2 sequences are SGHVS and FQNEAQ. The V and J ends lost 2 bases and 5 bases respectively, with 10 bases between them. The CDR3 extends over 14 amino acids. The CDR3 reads CASSLQRRDNEQFF. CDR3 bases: TGTGCCAGCAGCTTACAACGGAGGGACAATGAGCAGTTCTTC. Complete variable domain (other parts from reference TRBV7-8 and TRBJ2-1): GAGVSQSPRYKVAKRGQDVALRCDPISGHVSLFWYQQALGQGPEFLTYFQNEAQLDKSGLPSDRFFAERPEGSVSTLKIQRTQQEDSAVYLCASSLQRRDNEQFFGPGTRLTVL.

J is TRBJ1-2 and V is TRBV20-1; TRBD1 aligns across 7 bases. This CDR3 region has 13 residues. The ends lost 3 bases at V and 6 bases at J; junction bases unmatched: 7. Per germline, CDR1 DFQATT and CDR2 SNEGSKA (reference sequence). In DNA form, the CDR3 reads TGCAGTGCTAGTTACGGACAGGCGAATGGCTACACCTTC. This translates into CSASYGQANGYTF.

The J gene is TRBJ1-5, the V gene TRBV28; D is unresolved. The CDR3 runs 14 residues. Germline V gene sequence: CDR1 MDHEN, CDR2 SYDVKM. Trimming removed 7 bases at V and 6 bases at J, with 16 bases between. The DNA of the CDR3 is TGTGCCAGCACCCAAACCCCGGGGAGTCAGCCCCAGCATTTT. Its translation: CASTQTPGSQPQHF. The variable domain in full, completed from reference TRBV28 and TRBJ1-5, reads DVKVTQSSRYLVKRTGEKVFLECVQDMDHENMFWYRQDPGLGLRLIYFSYDVKMKEKGDIPEGYSVSREKKERFSLILESASTNQTSMYLCASTQTPGSQPQHFGDGTRLSIL.

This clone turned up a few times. The CDR3 loop reads CASSLATSGRSEQYF. CDR3 coding DNA: TGTGCCAGCAGCTTGGCTACTAGCGGGAGGAGCGAGCAGTACTTC. The genes are TRBV5-4 and TRBJ2-7; TRBD2 matches at 12 bases. The CDR3 extends over 15 amino acids. The ends lost 0 bases at V and 6 bases at J; junction bases unmatched: 4. CDR1 SGHNT and CDR2 YYREEE come from the germline V gene (reference sequence).

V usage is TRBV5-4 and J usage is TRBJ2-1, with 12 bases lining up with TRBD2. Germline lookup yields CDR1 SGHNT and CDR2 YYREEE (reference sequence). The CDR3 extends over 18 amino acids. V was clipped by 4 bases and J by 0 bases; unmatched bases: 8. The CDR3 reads CASSEKGLAGNSYNEQFF. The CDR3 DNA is TGTGCCAGCAGCGAAAAGGGACTAGCGGGTAACTCCTACAATGAGCAGTTCTTC.

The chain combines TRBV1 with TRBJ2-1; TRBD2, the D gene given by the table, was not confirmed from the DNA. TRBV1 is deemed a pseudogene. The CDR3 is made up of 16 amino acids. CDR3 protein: CTSSQQRLLENNEQFF. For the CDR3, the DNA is TGCACCAGCAGCCAACAGCGATTACTAGAGAACAATGAGCAGTTCTTC.

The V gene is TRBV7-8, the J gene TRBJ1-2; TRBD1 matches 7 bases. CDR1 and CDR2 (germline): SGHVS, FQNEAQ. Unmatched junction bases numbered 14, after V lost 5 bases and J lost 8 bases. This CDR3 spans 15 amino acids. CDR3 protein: CASSAPGQMVWGYTF. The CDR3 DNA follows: TGTGCCAGCAGCGCCCCGGGACAGATGGTGTGGGGCTACACCTTC. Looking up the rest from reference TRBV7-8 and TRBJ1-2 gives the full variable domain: GAGVSQSPRYKVAKRGQDVALRCDPISGHVSLFWYQQALGQGPEFLTYFQNEAQLDKSGLPSDRFFAERPEGSVSTLKIQRTQQEDSAVYLCASSAPGQMVWGYTFGSGTRLTVV.

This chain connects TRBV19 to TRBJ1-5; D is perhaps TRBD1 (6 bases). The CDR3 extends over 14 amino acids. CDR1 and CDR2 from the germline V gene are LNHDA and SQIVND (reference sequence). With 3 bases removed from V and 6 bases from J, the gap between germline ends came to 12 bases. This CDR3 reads CASSIAVRGQPQHF. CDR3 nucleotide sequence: TGTGCCAGTAGTATCGCCGTCAGGGGTCAGCCCCAGCATTTT.

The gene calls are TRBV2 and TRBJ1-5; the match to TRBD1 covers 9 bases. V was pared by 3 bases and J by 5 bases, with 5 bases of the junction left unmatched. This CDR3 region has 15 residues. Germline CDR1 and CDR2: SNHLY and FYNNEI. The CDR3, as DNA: TGTGCCAGCAGTGACCCGGGACAGGGCTATCAGCCCCAGCATTTT. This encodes CASSDPGQGYQPQHF. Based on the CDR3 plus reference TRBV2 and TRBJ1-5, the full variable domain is EPEVTQTPSHQVTQMGQEVILRCVPISNHLYFYWYRQILGQKVEFLVSFYNNEISEKSEIFDDQFSVERPDGSNFTLKIRSTKLEDSAMYFCASSDPGQGYQPQHFGDGTRLSIL.

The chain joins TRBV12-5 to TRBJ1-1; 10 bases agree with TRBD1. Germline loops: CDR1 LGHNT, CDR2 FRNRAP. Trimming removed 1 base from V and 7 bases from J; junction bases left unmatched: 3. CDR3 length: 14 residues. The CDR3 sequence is CASGLGQGAVEAFF. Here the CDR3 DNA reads TGTGCTAGTGGTTTGGGACAGGGGGCCGTTGAAGCTTTCTTT.

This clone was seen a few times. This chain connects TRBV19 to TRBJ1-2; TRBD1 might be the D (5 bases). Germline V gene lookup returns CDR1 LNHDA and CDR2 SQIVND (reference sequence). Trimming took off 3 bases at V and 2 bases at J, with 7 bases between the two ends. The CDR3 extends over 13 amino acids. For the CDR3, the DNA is TGTGCCAGTAGTATGGGGCGGAACTATGGCTACACCTTC. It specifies CASSMGRNYGYTF.

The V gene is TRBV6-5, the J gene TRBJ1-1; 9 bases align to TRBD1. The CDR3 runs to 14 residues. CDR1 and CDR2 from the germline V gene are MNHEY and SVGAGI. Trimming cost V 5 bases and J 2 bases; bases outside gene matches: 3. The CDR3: CASSRDRVNTEAFF. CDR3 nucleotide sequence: TGTGCCAGCAGTCGGGACAGGGTAAACACTGAAGCTTTCTTT.

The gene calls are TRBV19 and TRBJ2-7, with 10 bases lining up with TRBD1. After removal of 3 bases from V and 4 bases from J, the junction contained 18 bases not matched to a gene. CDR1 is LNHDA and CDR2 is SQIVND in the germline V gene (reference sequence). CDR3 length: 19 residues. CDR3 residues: CASSIALTPGTGEYYEQYF. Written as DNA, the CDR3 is TGTGCCAGTAGTATCGCCCTTACTCCCGGGACAGGGGAGTATTACGAGCAGTACTTC.

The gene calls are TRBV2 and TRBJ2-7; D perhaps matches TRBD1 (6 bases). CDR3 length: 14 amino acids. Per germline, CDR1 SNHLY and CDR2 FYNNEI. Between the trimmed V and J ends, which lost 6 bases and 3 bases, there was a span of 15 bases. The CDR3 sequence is CASSVLQGSYEQYF. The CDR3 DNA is TGTGCCAGCAGCGTTCTGCAGGGGAGCTACGAGCAGTACTTC.

CDR3 residues: CASSLPSTNEQFF. The CDR3 DNA sequence: TGTGCCAGCAGCTTGCCTAGCACGAATGAGCAGTTCTTC. V gene TRBV5-5 combines with J gene TRBJ2-1; a weak D match, TRBD2 (5 bases). Between the trimmed V and J ends, which lost 1 base and 7 bases, there was a span of 9 bases. The CDR3 totals 13 residues. The germline V gene has CDR1 SGHKS and CDR2 YYEKEE (reference sequence).

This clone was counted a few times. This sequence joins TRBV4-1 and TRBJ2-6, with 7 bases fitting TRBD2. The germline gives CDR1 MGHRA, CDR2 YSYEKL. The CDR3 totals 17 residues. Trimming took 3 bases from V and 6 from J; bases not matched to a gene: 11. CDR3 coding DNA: TGCGCCAGCAGCCAGAACCAAATCGGGGGGTTGGCCAACGTCCTGACTTTC. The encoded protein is CASSQNQIGGLANVLTF.

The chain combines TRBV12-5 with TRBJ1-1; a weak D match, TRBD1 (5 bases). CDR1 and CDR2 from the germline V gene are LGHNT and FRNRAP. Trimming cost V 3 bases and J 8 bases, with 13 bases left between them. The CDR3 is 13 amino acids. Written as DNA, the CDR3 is TGTGCTAGTGGTTTAGGGGTAGCCGAAGAAGCTTTCTTT. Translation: CASGLGVAEEAFF.